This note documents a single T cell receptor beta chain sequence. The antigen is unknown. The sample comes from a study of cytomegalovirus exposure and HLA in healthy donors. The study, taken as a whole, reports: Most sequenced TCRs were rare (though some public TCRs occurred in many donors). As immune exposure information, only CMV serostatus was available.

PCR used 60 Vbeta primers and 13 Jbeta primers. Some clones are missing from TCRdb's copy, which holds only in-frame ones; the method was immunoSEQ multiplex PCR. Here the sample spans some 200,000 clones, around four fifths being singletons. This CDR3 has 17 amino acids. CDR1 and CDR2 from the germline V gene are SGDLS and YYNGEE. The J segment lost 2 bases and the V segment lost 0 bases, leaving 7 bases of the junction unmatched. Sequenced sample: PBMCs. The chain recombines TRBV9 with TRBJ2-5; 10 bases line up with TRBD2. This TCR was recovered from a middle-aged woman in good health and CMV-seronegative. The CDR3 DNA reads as TGTGCCAGCAGCGTAGGAGTTCAACTAGCGGGGCAAGAGACCCAGTACTTC. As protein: CASSVGVQLAGQETQYF.